The next 28 T cell receptor beta chains were all read from a single sample in a study of CD8+CD57+ T cells in acquired aplastic anemia listed by TCRdb under 2018. Reads for this sample came from an Illumina HiSeq 2000. TCR beta VDJ combination and CDR3 sequence profiling used genomic DNA as the template. Starting from the raw public reads, TCRdb applied fastp trimming at Q25, assembled clones with MiXCR and retained in-frame beta chains. Under each unique CDR3 protein, matching rows form one entry showing the most common genes and DNA. The sample table holds about 220,000 distinct CDR3 sequences, of which 30% to 35% were seen once. The top ten hold 0.9% to 1.2% of the sample. The material sequenced was sorted CD4+, CD8+, or CD8+CD57+ T cells (not recorded which) from PBMCs. These receptors were collected from a human donor in good health, serving as a control.

This clonotype was detected a few times. A much larger clonotype is one base distant, so this may be a read error. The V and J genes are TRBV19 and TRBJ2-2; D could derive from TRBD1 or TRBD2 (6 bases each). CDR3 length: 14 amino acids. CDR1 and CDR2 (germline): LNHDA, SQIVND (reference sequence). The CDR3 nucleotides are TGTGCCAGTAGTATTACAGGGAACACCGGGGGGCTGTTTTTT. Its protein is CASSITGNTGGLFF.

The chain uses TRBV29-1 and TRBJ1-2; D is unclear. V was clipped by 0 bases and J by 2 bases, with 10 bases between them. CDR1 and CDR2 from the germline V gene are SQVTM and ANQGSEA. The CDR3 consists of 14 residues. The CDR3 sequence: CSVEDPGRNYGYTF. The DNA of the CDR3 is TGCAGCGTTGAAGACCCGGGAAGGAACTATGGCTACACCTTC. The variable domain in full, completed from reference TRBV29-1 and TRBJ1-2, reads SAVISQKPSRDICQRGTSLTIQCQVDSQVTMMFWYRQQPGQSLTLIATANQGSEATYESGFVIDKFPISRPNLTFSTLTVSNMSPEDSSIYLCSVEDPGRNYGYTFGSGTRLTVV.

Details on this clonotype: One end of the junction does not line up with germline, which may come from a read error. The chain has TRBV12-3 or TRBV12-4 and TRBJ1-5, with 9 bases aligning to TRBD1. CDR3 length equals 17 residues. Here the CDR3 DNA reads TGTGCCAGCAGTTTAGGGGACAGGGTGGATAGCAATCGGCCCCAGCATTTT. It yields the protein CASSLGDRVDSNRPQHF.

This clonotype was observed many times. The chain employs TRBV25-1 and TRBJ2-5; D call uncertain. V dropped 3 bases and J dropped 7 bases, with 15 bases sitting between them. The germline V gene has CDR1 MGHDK and CDR2 SYGVNS. The CDR3 consists of 14 residues. CDR3 DNA sequence: TGTGCCAGCAGTGACTCTGGACCCTCGGGGACCCAGTACTTC. It specifies CASSDSGPSGTQYF.

This clonotype occurred many times. This sequence joins TRBV20-1 and TRBJ2-5; 12 positions match TRBD2. Per the germline V gene, CDR1 is DFQATT and CDR2 is SNEGSKA (reference sequence). V lost 8 bases to trimming and J lost 2 bases; unmatched junction nucleotides: 6. The CDR3 spans 14 residues. CDR3 in DNA: TGCAGTAGCCAAGGGACTAGCGGGCAAGAGACCCAGTACTTC. Translation gives CSSQGTSGQETQYF.

This clonotype was counted many times. The V call is TRBV19, the J call TRBJ2-7, with D perhaps matching TRBD1 (6 bases). Germline-derived CDR1 and CDR2 are LNHDA and SQIVND (reference sequence). The CDR3 consists of 14 residues. V was shortened by 7 bases and J by 7 bases, with 20 bases between the two germline ends. Here the CDR3 DNA reads TGTGCCAGTACCACAAACAGGGATTCCGGAGAGCAGTACTTC. It translates to CASTTNRDSGEQYF.

V usage is TRBV5-5 and J usage is TRBJ2-3; 8 bases fit TRBD1. J was trimmed by 14 bases and V by 2 bases; bases with no gene match: 10. The CDR3 extends over 13 amino acids. Germline-derived CDR1 and CDR2 are SGHKS and YYEKEE (reference sequence). The CDR3 protein is CASSFRQGAKLYF. CDR3 sequence (DNA): TGTGCCAGCAGCTTTCGGCAGGGGGCGAAGCTGTATTTT.

This clonotype was seen ten or more times. The chain couples TRBV5-1 to TRBJ2-7, with 14 bases matching TRBD2. Looked up from germline, CDR1 is SGHRS and CDR2 is YFSETQ. CDR3 size: 14 residues. Trimming took 4 bases from V and 7 from J; bases not matched to a gene: 4. For the CDR3, the DNA is TGCGCCAGCAGCCCCGGGACTAGCGGGGGTGAGCAGTACTTC. It is translated as CASSPGTSGGEQYF.

This clonotype occurred many times. The chain links TRBV12-3 or TRBV12-4 to TRBJ2-7; the match to TRBD2 covers 8 bases. V shed 6 bases and J 12 bases; nucleotides not matched to a gene: 10. The CDR3 covers 12 residues. CDR3 coding DNA: TGTGCCAGCAGCCCCGGGGGGGGGAGGCTGTACTTC. This translates into CASSPGGGRLYF.

This clonotype was observed a handful of times. The chain combines TRBV7-9 with TRBJ2-5; 10 nucleotides line up with TRBD2. V lost 5 bases and J lost 3; bases outside the gene matches: 9. The CDR3 has 16 amino acids. CDR1 SEHNR and CDR2 FQNEAQ come from the germline V gene (reference sequence). The CDR3 region is CASSPPGLANEETQYF. CDR3 DNA sequence: TGTGCCAGCAGCCCTCCGGGACTAGCGAACGAAGAGACCCAGTACTTC.

V usage is TRBV24-1 and J usage is TRBJ2-3; D ambiguous. The CDR3 totals 15 residues. Per the germline V gene, CDR1 is KGHDR and CDR2 is SFDVKD. V was shortened by 4 bases and J by 0 bases, with 10 bases between the two germline ends. CDR3 DNA sequence: TGTGCCACCAGTGACGGCCGTTCGAGCACAGATACGCAGTATTTT. Protein: CATSDGRSSTDTQYF.

There are a few counts of this clonotype. A read error may produce the germline difference seen at one junction end. V and J are TRBV12-3 or TRBV12-4 and TRBJ1-1; D possibly corresponds to TRBD1 (5 bases). The CDR3 loop spans 15 amino acids. CDR3: CASSRNWDRNTEAFF. The CDR3 DNA is TGTGCCAGCAGCCGTAATTGGGACCGGAACACTGAGGCTTTCTTT.

This rearrangement joins TRBV28 to TRBJ2-4; 10 bases agree with TRBD2. The germline gives CDR1 MDHEN, CDR2 SYDVKM. Trimming removed 5 bases from V and 8 bases from J; junction bases left unmatched: 12. This CDR3 has 16 amino acids. The CDR3 nucleotides are TGTGCCAGCAGTAGCGGGGGGGAAGAATTTAAATACATTCAGTACTTC. It translates to CASSSGGEEFKYIQYF.

This chain uses TRBV6-1 with TRBJ1-2; 9 nucleotides align to TRBD1. From germline, CDR1 is MNHNS and CDR2 SASEGT. This CDR3 has 14 amino acids. With 7 bases clipped from V and 4 bases from J, the junction kept 7 bases outside the gene matches. CDR3 sequence reads: CASTGQGPAYGYTF. The CDR3 bases are TGTGCCAGCACCGGACAGGGGCCTGCCTATGGCTACACCTTC.

This clonotype was seen more than once but under ten times. The gene calls are TRBV2 and TRBJ2-4, with D perhaps matching TRBD2 (5 bases). The CDR3 covers 14 residues. CDR1 and CDR2 (germline): SNHLY, FYNNEI. The V gene lost 8 bases and the J gene lost 0 bases, with 11 bases spanning the gap. Here the CDR3 DNA reads TGTGCCAGCGAGGACTCCTTAGCCAAAAACATTCAGTACTTC. Translating gives CASEDSLAKNIQYF.

This clonotype was found many times. This chain uses TRBV12-3 or TRBV12-4 with TRBJ1-6; a possible D gene is TRBD1 (6 bases). There are 15 residues in the CDR3. Trimming stripped 5 bases from V and 7 bases from J, with 15 bases between. The CDR3 DNA is TGTGCCAGCAGTCCTCTCGGACAGTCAAATTCACCCCTCCACTTT. Translating gives CASSPLGQSNSPLHF.

Ten or more counts support this clonotype. V usage is TRBV6-1 and J usage is TRBJ2-7; 9 positions agree with TRBD2. CDR1 is MNHNS and CDR2 is SASEGT in the germline V gene. The junction had 3 bases not matched to a gene; V was cut back by 1 base and J by 2 bases. The CDR3 covers 15 residues. CDR3: CASSEGSGGPYEQYF. In DNA form, the CDR3 reads TGTGCCAGCAGTGAAGGTAGCGGGGGCCCCTACGAGCAGTACTTC.

This clonotype was picked up many times. This chain joins TRBV9 and TRBJ2-7; D is unresolved. CDR1 and CDR2 (germline): SGDLS, YYNGEE. The CDR3 length is 13 residues. The ends were cut back, 0 bases at V and 5 bases at J, with 9 bases in the middle. CDR3: CASSVDRRDEQYF. Here the CDR3 DNA reads TGTGCCAGCAGCGTAGATCGAAGGGACGAGCAGTACTTC. Filled out from reference TRBV9 and TRBJ2-7, the complete variable domain reads DSGVTQTPKHLITATGQRVTLRCSPRSGDLSVYWYQQSLDQGLQFLIQYYNGEERAKGNILERFSAQQFPDLHSELNLSSLELGDSALYFCASSVDRRDEQYFGPGTRLTVT.

This clonotype occurred many times. The CDR3 coding sequence is TGTGCCAGCAGTATTGGGACAGGGAGAGCTTTCTTT. Translating it yields CASSIGTGRAFF. The chain employs TRBV12-3 or TRBV12-4 and TRBJ1-1; 9 bases are shared with TRBD1. The CDR3 is made up of 12 amino acids. V dropped 5 bases and J dropped 10; count of bases not matched to a gene: 5.

This clonotype has ten or more counts. The chain joins TRBV7-9 to TRBJ1-2; tentative D call: TRBD1 (6 bases). The V gene lost 5 bases and the J gene lost 8 bases, with 12 bases spanning the gap. CDR1 SEHNR and CDR2 FQNEAQ come from the germline V gene (reference sequence). The CDR3 totals 12 residues. CDR3 region: CASSTQGIGYTF. CDR3 nucleotide sequence: TGTGCCAGCAGCACACAGGGTATCGGCTACACCTTC.

A few counts support this clonotype. The chain employs TRBV5-1 and TRBJ2-2, with D perhaps matching TRBD2 (6 bases). Germline V lookup: CDR1 SGHRS, CDR2 YFSETQ. The CDR3 consists of 13 residues. V was cut by 4 bases and J by 4 bases, with 8 bases left in between. The CDR3 sequence is CASSTGGTGELFF. The DNA for the CDR3 is TGCGCCAGCAGCACCGGGGGCACCGGGGAGCTGTTTTTT.

This clonotype was counted ten times or more. This chain joins TRBV2 and TRBJ1-5, with TRBD1 matching 7 bases. With V trimmed by 5 bases and J by 2 bases, 6 bases remained unmatched. The CDR3 is made up of 15 amino acids. From germline, CDR1 is SNHLY and CDR2 FYNNEI. CDR3 nucleotides: TGTGCCAGCAGTTTCACAGGGGTTGGCAATCAGCCCCAGCATTTT. Translating gives CASSFTGVGNQPQHF.

This clonotype came up many times. The rearrangement links TRBV6-5 to TRBJ1-2; perhaps TRBD1 as D (6 bases). The V end was cut by 2 bases, the J end by 8 bases, with 15 bases between. This CDR3 is 14 amino acids long. Germline loops: CDR1 MNHEY, CDR2 SVGAGI. The DNA of the CDR3 is TGTGCCAGCAGTTACGAGGACAGTGGGGGCGGCTACACCTTC. It translates to CASSYEDSGGGYTF.

The rearrangement links TRBV2 to TRBJ2-3; 7 bases are a match to TRBD1. The CDR3 consists of 14 residues. Trimming took 8 bases from V and 0 from J; bases not matched to a gene: 5. CDR1 is SNHLY and CDR2 is FYNNEI in the germline V gene. CDR3 bases: TGTGCCAGCGGAAAGGACAGGAGCACAGATACGCAGTATTTT. This encodes CASGKDRSTDTQYF.

V usage is TRBV4-1 and J usage is TRBJ2-3; D might be TRBD2 (6 bases). The CDR3 consists of 17 residues. V was pared by 4 bases and J by 2 bases, with 19 bases between. Looked up from germline, CDR1 is MGHRA and CDR2 is YSYEKL. The CDR3 DNA reads as TGCGCCAGCAGCCCCTATCCTTGGCGGGGATACACAGATACGCAGTATTTT. Its protein is CASSPYPWRGYTDTQYF.

The table lists this clonotype with many counts. CDR3 coding DNA: TGCGCCAGTCTCTGGCGGGAGACCGGGGAGCTGTTTTTT. It is translated as CASLWRETGELFF. The chain uses TRBV10-2 and TRBJ2-2, with 7 bases lining up with TRBD2. The CDR3 is 13 amino acids. The junction had 6 bases not matched to a gene; V was cut back by 9 bases and J by 5 bases. CDR1 and CDR2 from the germline V gene are WSHSY and SAAADI.

The table lists this clonotype with many counts. The chain recombines TRBV12-3 or TRBV12-4 with TRBJ2-7; TRBD2 agrees at 8 bases. The V gene end was trimmed by 3 bases and the J gene end by 2 bases; junction bases not matched to a gene: 6. CDR3 length: 15 residues. The CDR3 DNA sequence: TGTGCCAGCAGTTTTGTGGCGGGAGGTACCTACGAGCAGTACTTC. Encoded protein: CASSFVAGGTYEQYF.

The rearrangement joins TRBV2 to TRBJ1-2, with D maybe TRBD1 (6 bases). Germline-derived CDR1 and CDR2 are SNHLY and FYNNEI. Trimming removed 6 bases at V and 4 bases at J, with 18 bases between. The CDR3 is 15 amino acids. The CDR3 sequence: CASSPRGDKIYGYTF. The CDR3 coding sequence is TGTGCCAGCAGCCCACGTGGGGACAAGATCTATGGCTACACCTTC.